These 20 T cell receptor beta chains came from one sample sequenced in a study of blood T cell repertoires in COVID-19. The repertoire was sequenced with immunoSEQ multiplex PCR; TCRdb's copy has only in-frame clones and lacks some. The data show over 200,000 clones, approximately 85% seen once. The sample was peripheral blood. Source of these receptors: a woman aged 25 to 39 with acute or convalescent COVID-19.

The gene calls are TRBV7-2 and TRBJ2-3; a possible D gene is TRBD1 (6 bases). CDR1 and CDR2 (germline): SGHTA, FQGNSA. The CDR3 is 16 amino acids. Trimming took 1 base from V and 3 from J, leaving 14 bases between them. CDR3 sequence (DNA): TGTGCCAGCAGCTTAGGGGTCAGGGGTGTAACAGATACGCAGTATTTT. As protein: CASSLGVRGVTDTQYF. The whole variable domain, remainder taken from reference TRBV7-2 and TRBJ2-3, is GAGVSQSPSNKVTEKGKDVELRCDPISGHTALYWYRQSLGQGLEFLIYFQGNSAPDKSGLPSDRFSAERTGGSVSTLTIQRTQQEDSAVYLCASSLGVRGVTDTQYFGPGTRLTVL.

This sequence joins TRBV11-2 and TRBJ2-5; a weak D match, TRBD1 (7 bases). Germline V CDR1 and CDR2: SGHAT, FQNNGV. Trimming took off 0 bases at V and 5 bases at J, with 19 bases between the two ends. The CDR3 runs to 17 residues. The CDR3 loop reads CASSLDWLGAGGETQYF. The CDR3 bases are TGTGCCAGCAGCTTAGATTGGCTTGGGGCAGGGGGGGAGACCCAGTACTTC.

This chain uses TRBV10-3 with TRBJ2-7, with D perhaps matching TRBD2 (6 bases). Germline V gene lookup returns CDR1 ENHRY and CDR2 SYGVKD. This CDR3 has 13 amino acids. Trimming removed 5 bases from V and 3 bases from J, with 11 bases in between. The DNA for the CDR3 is TGTGCCATCAGTCAACCGGGACTCTACGAGCAGTACTTC. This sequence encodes CAISQPGLYEQYF.

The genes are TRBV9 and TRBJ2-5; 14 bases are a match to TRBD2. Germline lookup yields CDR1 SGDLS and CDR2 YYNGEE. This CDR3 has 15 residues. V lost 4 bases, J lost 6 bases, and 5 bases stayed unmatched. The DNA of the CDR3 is TGTGCCAGCAGCACGGGGACTAGCGGGAGCCAGACCCAGTACTTC. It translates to CASSTGTSGSQTQYF. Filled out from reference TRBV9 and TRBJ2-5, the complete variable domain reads DSGVTQTPKHLITATGQRVTLRCSPRSGDLSVYWYQQSLDQGLQFLIQYYNGEERAKGNILERFSAQQFPDLHSELNLSSLELGDSALYFCASSTGTSGSQTQYFGPGTRLLVL.

CDR3 nucleotides: TGTGCCAGCAGAAACATGTTTCAAGAGACCCAGTACTTC. Translated: CASRNMFQETQYF. The chain has TRBV6-5 and TRBJ2-5; D remains unclear. The CDR3 runs 13 residues. V lost 6 bases and J lost 2, with 10 bases in between. Germline CDR1 MNHEY, CDR2 SVGAGI.

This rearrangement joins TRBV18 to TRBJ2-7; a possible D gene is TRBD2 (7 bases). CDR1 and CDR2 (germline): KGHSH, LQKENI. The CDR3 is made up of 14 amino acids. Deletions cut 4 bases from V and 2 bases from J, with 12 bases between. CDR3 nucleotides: TGTGCCAGCTCACAAGGGGGGGGCCCCTACGAGCAGTACTTC. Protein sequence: CASSQGGGPYEQYF.

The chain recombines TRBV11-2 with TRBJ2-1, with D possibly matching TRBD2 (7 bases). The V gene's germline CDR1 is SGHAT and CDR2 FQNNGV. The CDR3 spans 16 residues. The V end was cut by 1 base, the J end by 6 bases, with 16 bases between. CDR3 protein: CASSLVKGGARNEQFF. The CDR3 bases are TGTGCCAGCAGCTTAGTCAAAGGGGGGGCGCGCAATGAGCAGTTCTTC.

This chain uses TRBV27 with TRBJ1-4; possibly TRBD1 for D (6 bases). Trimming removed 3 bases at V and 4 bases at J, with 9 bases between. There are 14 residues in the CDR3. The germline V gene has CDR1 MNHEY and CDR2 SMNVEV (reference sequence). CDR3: CASSLQGINEKLFF. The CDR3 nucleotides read TGTGCCAGCAGTTTGCAGGGGATTAATGAAAAACTGTTTTTT.

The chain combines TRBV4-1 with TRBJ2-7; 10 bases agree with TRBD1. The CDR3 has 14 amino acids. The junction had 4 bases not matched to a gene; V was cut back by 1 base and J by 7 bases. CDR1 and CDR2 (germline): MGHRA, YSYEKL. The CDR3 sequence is CASSQVDRGREQYF. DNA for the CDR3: TGCGCCAGCAGCCAAGTAGACAGGGGGCGAGAGCAGTACTTC.

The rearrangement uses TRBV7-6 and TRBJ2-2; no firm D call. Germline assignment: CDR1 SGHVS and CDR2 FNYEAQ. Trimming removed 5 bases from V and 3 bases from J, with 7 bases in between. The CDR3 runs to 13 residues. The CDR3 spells CASSPTYTGELFF. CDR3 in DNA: TGTGCCAGCAGCCCAACATACACCGGGGAGCTGTTTTTT.

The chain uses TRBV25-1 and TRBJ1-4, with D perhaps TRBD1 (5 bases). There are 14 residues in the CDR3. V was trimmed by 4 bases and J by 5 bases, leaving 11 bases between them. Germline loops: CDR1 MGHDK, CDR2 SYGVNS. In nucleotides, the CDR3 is TGTGCCAGCAGTGGGACAACAGGAAATGAAAAACTGTTTTTT. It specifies CASSGTTGNEKLFF.

CDR3 coding DNA: TGTGCCAGCAGTATGACAGGGGAGGTGCAGTACTTC. It yields the protein CASSMTGEVQYF. The chain couples TRBV6-5 to TRBJ2-7, with 8 bases aligning to TRBD1. V lost 5 bases and J lost 9; bases outside the gene matches: 6. CDR3 length: 12 amino acids. From germline, CDR1 is MNHEY and CDR2 SVGAGI.

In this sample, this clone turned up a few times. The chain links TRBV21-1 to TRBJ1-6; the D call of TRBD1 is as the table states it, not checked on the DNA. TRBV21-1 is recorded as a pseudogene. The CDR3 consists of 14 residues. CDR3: CASSNRGKNSPLHF. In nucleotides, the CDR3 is TGTGCCAGCAGCAACAGGGGGAAGAATTCACCCCTCCACTTT.

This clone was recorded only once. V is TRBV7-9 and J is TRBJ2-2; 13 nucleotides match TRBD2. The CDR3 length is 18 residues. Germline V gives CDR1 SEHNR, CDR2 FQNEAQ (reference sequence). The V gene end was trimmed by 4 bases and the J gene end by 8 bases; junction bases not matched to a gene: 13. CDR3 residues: CASSSLAGLAGVVGELFF. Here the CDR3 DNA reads TGTGCCAGCAGCTCCCTGGCCGGACTAGCGGGAGTAGTAGGGGAGCTGTTTTTT. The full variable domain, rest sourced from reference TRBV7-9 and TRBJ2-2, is DTGVSQNPRHKITKRGQNVTFRCDPISEHNRLYWYRQTLGQGPEFLTYFQNEAQLEKSRLLSDRFSAERPKGSFSTLEIQRTEQGDSAMYLCASSSLAGLAGVVGELFFGEGSRLTVL.

Here the CDR3 DNA reads TGTGCCATCAGTCGGACAGGGGTCAGGTATGGCTACACCTTC. The encoded protein is CAISRTGVRYGYTF. This chain links TRBV10-3 with TRBJ1-2, with 9 nucleotides matching TRBD1. CDR3 length equals 14 residues. Trimming took 5 bases from V and 5 from J; bases not matched to a gene: 6. Germline assignment: CDR1 ENHRY and CDR2 SYGVKD.

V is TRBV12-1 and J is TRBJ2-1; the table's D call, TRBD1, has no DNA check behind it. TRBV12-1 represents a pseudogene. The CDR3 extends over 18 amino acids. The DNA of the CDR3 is TGTGCCAGCAGCTCCTATCCCCTTATGACAGGTACCTACAATGAGCAGTTCTTC. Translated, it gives CASSSYPLMTGTYNEQFF.

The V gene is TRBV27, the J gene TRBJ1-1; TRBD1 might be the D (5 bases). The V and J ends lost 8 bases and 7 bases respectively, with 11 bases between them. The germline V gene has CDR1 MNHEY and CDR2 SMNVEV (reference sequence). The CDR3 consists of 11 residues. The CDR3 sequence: CASDNGGEAFF. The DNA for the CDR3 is TGTGCCAGCGATAACGGGGGTGAAGCTTTCTTT.

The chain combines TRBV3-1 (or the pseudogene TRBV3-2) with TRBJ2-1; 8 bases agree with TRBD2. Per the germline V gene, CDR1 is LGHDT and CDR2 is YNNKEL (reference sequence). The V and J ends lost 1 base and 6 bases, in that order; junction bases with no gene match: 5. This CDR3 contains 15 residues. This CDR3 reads CASSQVGRGPNEQFF. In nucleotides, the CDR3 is TGTGCCAGCAGCCAAGTCGGGAGGGGTCCCAATGAGCAGTTCTTC.

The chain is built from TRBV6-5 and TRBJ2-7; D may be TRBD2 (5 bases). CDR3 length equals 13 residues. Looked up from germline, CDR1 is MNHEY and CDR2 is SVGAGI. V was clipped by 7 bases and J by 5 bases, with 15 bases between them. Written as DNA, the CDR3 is TGTGCCAGCACCCCCCTGGGCGGGCACGAGCAGTACTTC. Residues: CASTPLGGHEQYF.

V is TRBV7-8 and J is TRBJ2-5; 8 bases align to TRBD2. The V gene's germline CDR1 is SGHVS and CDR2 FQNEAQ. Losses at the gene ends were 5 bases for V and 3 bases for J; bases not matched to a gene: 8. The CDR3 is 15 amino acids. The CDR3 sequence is CASSARLAFEETQYF. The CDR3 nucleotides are TGTGCCAGCAGCGCAAGACTAGCGTTCGAAGAGACCCAGTACTTC.